The 16 T cell receptor beta chains reported below all come from one sample, sequenced in a study of T cell changes during pregnancy in multiple sclerosis. The table came from immunoSEQ multiplex PCR; TCRdb's copy has only in-frame clones and leaves some out. Among more than 60,000 clones listed, roughly nine tenths were seen once. The sequences come from peripheral blood, collected in the second trimester of pregnancy. All receptors derive from a female donor with multiple sclerosis, enrolled in a pregnancy study.

The genes are TRBV5-5 and TRBJ2-3; a possible D gene is TRBD2 (5 bases). Germline V lookup: CDR1 SGHKS, CDR2 YYEKEE (reference sequence). Trimming took 0 bases from V and 1 from J, leaving 15 bases between them. CDR3 size: 17 residues. The CDR3 bases are TGTGCCAGCAGCTTGGAAAGGGAGTCATCGGGCACAGATACGCAGTATTTT. The encoded protein is CASSLERESSGTDTQYF.

This sequence joins TRBV5-1 and TRBJ1-4; weak D call: TRBD1 (6 bases). This CDR3 spans 15 amino acids. Germline V gives CDR1 SGHRS, CDR2 YFSETQ. The V end lost 3 bases, the J end lost 0 bases, and 9 bases lay between the germline ends. The CDR3 here is CASSWDTPTNEKLFF. CDR3 in DNA: TGCGCCAGCAGCTGGGACACCCCAACTAATGAAAAACTGTTTTTT.

The rearrangement links TRBV7-8 to TRBJ2-3; D is perhaps TRBD2 (5 bases). The CDR3 is 14 amino acids. Trimming cost V 5 bases and J 6 bases, with 15 bases left between them. Germline V gene lookup returns CDR1 SGHVS and CDR2 FQNEAQ. Here the CDR3 reads CASSQGLLWDTQYF. The CDR3 DNA follows: TGTGCCAGCAGCCAAGGACTTCTATGGGATACGCAGTATTTT.

This chain links TRBV5-6 with TRBJ2-6, with a weak D call TRBD1 (7 bases). Deletions cut 4 bases from V and 5 bases from J, with 13 bases between. This CDR3 region has 15 residues. Germline V gene data show CDR1 as SGHDT and CDR2 as YYEEEE. In DNA form, the CDR3 reads TGTGCCAGCAGCGAACAGGGGACTTGGGCCAACGTCCTGACTTTC. The encoded protein is CASSEQGTWANVLTF.

The J gene is TRBJ2-7, the V gene TRBV6-1, with 8 bases identical to TRBD1. Germline CDR1 and CDR2: MNHNS and SASEGT. CDR3 length: 13 residues. After removal of 6 bases from V and 3 bases from J, the junction contained 4 bases not matched to a gene. The CDR3 loop reads CASSLQGDYEQYF. The CDR3 DNA is TGTGCCAGCAGCCTACAGGGGGACTACGAGCAGTACTTC.

This chain connects TRBV19 to TRBJ1-2, with a weak D call TRBD1 (6 bases). The CDR3 has 18 amino acids. Trimming removed 5 bases at V and 4 bases at J, with 26 bases between. In germline, CDR1 is LNHDA, CDR2 SQIVND (reference sequence). CDR3 in DNA: TGTGCCAGTAGTTACCCTATGATTTATAGAGGACAGAGCTATGGCTACACCTTC. Translation: CASSYPMIYRGQSYGYTF.

This chain links TRBV7-2 with TRBJ1-1; no definite D call. V was clipped by 4 bases and J by 4 bases, with 22 bases between them. Per the germline V gene, CDR1 is SGHTA and CDR2 is FQGNSA. The CDR3 covers 17 residues. CDR3 sequence: CASSSRGQEERSTEAFF. CDR3 nucleotides: TGTGCCAGCAGCTCCCGAGGGCAGGAGGAAAGGAGCACTGAAGCTTTCTTT.

The chain carries TRBV5-4 and TRBJ2-3; TRBD2 agrees at 7 bases. CDR3 size: 15 residues. V was clipped by 0 bases and J by 1 base; unmatched bases: 2. CDR1 is SGHNT, CDR2 YYREEE, per germline (reference sequence). In DNA, the CDR3 is TGTGCCAGCAGCTTGGGCGGGAGTGGCACAGATACGCAGTATTTT. Translated: CASSLGGSGTDTQYF. Complete variable domain (other parts from reference TRBV5-4 and TRBJ2-3): ETGVTQSPTHLIKTRGQQVTLRCSSQSGHNTVSWYQQALGQGPQFIFQYYREEENGRGNFPPRFSGLQFPNYSSELNVNALELDDSALYLCASSLGGSGTDTQYFGPGTRLTVL.

V and J are TRBV27 and TRBJ2-3; 9 bases line up with TRBD2. This CDR3 comprises 15 residues. J gave up 4 bases and V 5 bases, and 7 bases lay outside the gene matches. Germline assignment: CDR1 MNHEY and CDR2 SMNVEV (reference sequence). In DNA, the CDR3 is TGTGCCAGCAGTCTAATGGGCGGGGGGGCAGATACGCAGTATTTT. Translating gives CASSLMGGGADTQYF.

The gene calls are TRBV7-2 and TRBJ2-3; D is uncertain. The ends were cut back, 5 bases at V and 8 bases at J, with 8 bases in the middle. The CDR3 runs 11 residues. The germline V gene has CDR1 SGHTA and CDR2 FQGNSA. CDR3 region: CASSDFGTQYF. The CDR3 DNA reads TGTGCCAGCAGCGACTTTGGTACGCAGTATTTT.

The chain couples TRBV27 to TRBJ1-2; possible D gene TRBD1, 6 bases. CDR3 length: 13 amino acids. Per germline, CDR1 MNHEY and CDR2 SMNVEV (reference sequence). V lost 2 bases, J lost 4 bases, and 8 bases lay in between. The CDR3 region has the DNA TGTGCCAGCAGTTTAGGGGGCGTCTATGGCTACACCTTC. It translates to CASSLGGVYGYTF.

The rearrangement uses TRBV5-1 and TRBJ2-7; TRBD1 agrees at 8 bases. The CDR3 is made up of 16 amino acids. CDR1 is SGHRS and CDR2 is YFSETQ in the germline V gene. J lost 2 bases, V lost 4 bases, and 11 bases had no gene match. The CDR3 nucleotides read TGCGCCAGCAGCCGGAGTAAGGGGACAGGCCCCTACGAGCAGTACTTC. Protein product: CASSRSKGTGPYEQYF. The full variable domain, with the rest looked up from reference TRBV5-1 and TRBJ2-7, is KAGVTQTPRYLIKTRGQQVTLSCSPISGHRSVSWYQQTPGQGLQFLFEYFSETQRNKGNFPGRFSGRQFSNSRSEMNVSTLELGDSALYLCASSRSKGTGPYEQYFGPGTRLTVT.

V usage is TRBV7-7 and J usage is TRBJ2-5; TRBD2 agrees at 8 bases. V shed 5 bases and J 5 bases; nucleotides not matched to a gene: 7. The CDR3 runs to 14 residues. CDR1 is SSHAT, CDR2 FNYEAQ, per germline (reference sequence). Here the CDR3 DNA reads TGTGCCAGCAGCCCCGGGAGCGGGAGCGAGACCCAGTACTTC. Residues: CASSPGSGSETQYF.

V and J are TRBV6-1 and TRBJ2-3; 10 bases map to TRBD2. Germline CDR1 and CDR2: MNHNS and SASEGT. V lost 4 bases to trimming and J lost 10 bases; unmatched junction nucleotides: 14. CDR3 size: 16 residues. Written as DNA, the CDR3 is TGTGCCAGCAGTGGGCCTAGCGGGGGCTTATCAGGGGCGCAGTATTTT. Protein: CASSGPSGGLSGAQYF.

The chain combines TRBV6-5 with TRBJ1-6; no clear D. The V end lost 6 bases, the J end lost 9 bases, and 18 bases lay between the germline ends. CDR1 is MNHEY and CDR2 is SVGAGI in the germline V gene. The CDR3 sequence is 15 residues long. The CDR3 bases are TGTGCCAGCAGGCTACTAATTCCCTCGGGTTCACCCCTCCACTTT. This gives the protein CASRLLIPSGSPLHF.

The chain has TRBV7-7 and TRBJ2-3; 13 positions agree with TRBD2. V dropped 5 bases and J dropped 2; count of bases not matched to a gene: 4. The CDR3 consists of 16 residues. Germline CDR1 reads SSHAT; CDR2 reads FNYEAQ (reference sequence). The CDR3 DNA reads TGTGCCAGCAGCCTACTAGCGGGAGGGGACACAGATACGCAGTATTTT. Translating gives CASSLLAGGDTDTQYF.